This T cell receptor beta chain was sequenced during a study of T-cell memory formation after mild COVID-19. Study information: TCR clusters largely stayed donor specific. Findings and limits, study-wide: The study found contracting CD4+ clones mainly in CM and EM and contracting CD8+ clones in EMRA. CD4+ bias marked clones expanding day 15 to 37, unlike balanced contracting clones.

Using its own MiXCR run on the 5' RACE reads, TCRdb lists one record per CDR3 protein. The sample lists about 180,000 distinct CDR3 sequences, 16% occurring once. V shed 0 bases and J shed 6 bases, with 14 bases lying between them. CDR3 length: 16 amino acids. Germline lookup yields CDR1 LNHNV and CDR2 YYDKDF (reference sequence). Points on this clonotype: Its antigen is unknown.

The rearrangement links TRBV15 to TRBJ2-2; D might be TRBD1 (6 bases). Sequencing was done on a sample of PBMCs or a T cell subset sorted from them (not recorded which). This receptor was identified in an adult woman who had mild COVID-19 (a few samples of this study predate the infection). Cell type and time point are not known. CDR3 loop: CATSRDRGTISGELFF. The CDR3, as DNA: TGTGCCACCAGCAGAGACAGGGGAACTATCTCCGGGGAGCTGTTTTTT.